This passage covers 7 T cell receptor beta chains from one sample sequenced in a study of blood T cell repertoires in COVID-19. Produced via immunoSEQ multiplex PCR; TCRdb's table is partial and in-frame only. The sample holds about 200,000 clones, 80% to 90% seen once. Sequences were obtained from PBMCs or T cells enriched from blood (not recorded which). The receptors originated from a woman aged 18-29 years who had recovered from COVID-19.

Notes on this clone: Other DNA sequences within the sample encode an identical CDR3. CDR3 protein: CASSQATDTQYF. Here the CDR3 DNA reads TGTGCCAGCAGCCAGGCCACAGATACGCAGTATTTT. J is TRBJ2-3 and V is TRBV3-1 (or the pseudogene TRBV3-2); D not resolved. This CDR3 has 12 amino acids. Per the germline V gene, CDR1 is LGHDT and CDR2 is YNNKEL (reference sequence). V shed 3 bases and J shed 2 bases, with 3 bases lying between them.

This clone showed up just a few times. The rearrangement links TRBV27 to TRBJ1-2, with D maybe TRBD1 (5 bases). Germline values: CDR1 MNHEY, CDR2 SMNVEV (reference sequence). V gave up 6 bases and J gave up 5 bases, with 7 bases separating them. The CDR3 contains 11 residues. The CDR3 sequence is CASSQGYGYTF. CDR3 bases: TGTGCCAGCAGCCAGGGTTATGGCTACACCTTC.

The chain recombines TRBV5-1 with TRBJ2-1, with TRBD1 matching over 7 bases. This CDR3 contains 13 residues. V was clipped by 3 bases and J by 8 bases; unmatched bases: 5. Germline V gene sequence: CDR1 SGHRS, CDR2 YFSETQ. Here the CDR3 DNA reads TGCGCCAGCAGCTGGATTAGGGGGCATGAGCAGTTCTTC. Protein: CASSWIRGHEQFF.

This chain links TRBV5-1 with TRBJ1-1; 8 bases agree with TRBD1. Looked up from germline, CDR1 is SGHRS and CDR2 is YFSETQ. Losses at the gene ends were 4 bases for V and 1 base for J; bases not matched to a gene: 3. This CDR3 is built from 14 residues. Written as DNA, the CDR3 is TGCGCCAGCAGCCCCAGGGGGCGGAACACTGAAGCTTTCTTT. It yields the protein CASSPRGRNTEAFF.

CDR3 amino acids: CASSQPTGDSNSPLHF. The CDR3 region has the DNA TGCGCCAGCAGCCAACCGACAGGGGACAGCAATTCACCCCTCCACTTT. The chain carries TRBV4-1 and TRBJ1-6; the match to TRBD1 covers 8 bases. The CDR3 loop spans 16 amino acids. The V segment lost 2 bases and the J segment 7 bases; nucleotides outside the gene matches: 7. From germline, CDR1 is MGHRA and CDR2 YSYEKL.

This clone was seen a few times. The chain recombines TRBV28 with TRBJ1-1, with a possible D match to TRBD1 (5 bases). The CDR3 has 16 residues. The germline V gene has CDR1 MDHEN and CDR2 SYDVKM. V was cut by 5 bases and J by 4 bases, with 20 bases left in between. The CDR3 is CASSKLNLGGSTEAFF. The CDR3 DNA follows: TGTGCCAGCAGTAAACTCAATCTTGGGGGGAGCACTGAAGCTTTCTTT.

The genes are TRBV9 and TRBJ2-5; 10 bases are a match to TRBD2. The junction had 7 bases not matched to a gene; V was cut back by 0 bases and J by 5 bases. This CDR3 is 16 amino acids long. Per germline, CDR1 SGDLS and CDR2 YYNGEE. The CDR3 nucleotides are TGTGCCAGCAGCGTAGCAGCGGGGGGGCCAGGGGAGACCCAGTACTTC. This gives the protein CASSVAAGGPGETQYF.